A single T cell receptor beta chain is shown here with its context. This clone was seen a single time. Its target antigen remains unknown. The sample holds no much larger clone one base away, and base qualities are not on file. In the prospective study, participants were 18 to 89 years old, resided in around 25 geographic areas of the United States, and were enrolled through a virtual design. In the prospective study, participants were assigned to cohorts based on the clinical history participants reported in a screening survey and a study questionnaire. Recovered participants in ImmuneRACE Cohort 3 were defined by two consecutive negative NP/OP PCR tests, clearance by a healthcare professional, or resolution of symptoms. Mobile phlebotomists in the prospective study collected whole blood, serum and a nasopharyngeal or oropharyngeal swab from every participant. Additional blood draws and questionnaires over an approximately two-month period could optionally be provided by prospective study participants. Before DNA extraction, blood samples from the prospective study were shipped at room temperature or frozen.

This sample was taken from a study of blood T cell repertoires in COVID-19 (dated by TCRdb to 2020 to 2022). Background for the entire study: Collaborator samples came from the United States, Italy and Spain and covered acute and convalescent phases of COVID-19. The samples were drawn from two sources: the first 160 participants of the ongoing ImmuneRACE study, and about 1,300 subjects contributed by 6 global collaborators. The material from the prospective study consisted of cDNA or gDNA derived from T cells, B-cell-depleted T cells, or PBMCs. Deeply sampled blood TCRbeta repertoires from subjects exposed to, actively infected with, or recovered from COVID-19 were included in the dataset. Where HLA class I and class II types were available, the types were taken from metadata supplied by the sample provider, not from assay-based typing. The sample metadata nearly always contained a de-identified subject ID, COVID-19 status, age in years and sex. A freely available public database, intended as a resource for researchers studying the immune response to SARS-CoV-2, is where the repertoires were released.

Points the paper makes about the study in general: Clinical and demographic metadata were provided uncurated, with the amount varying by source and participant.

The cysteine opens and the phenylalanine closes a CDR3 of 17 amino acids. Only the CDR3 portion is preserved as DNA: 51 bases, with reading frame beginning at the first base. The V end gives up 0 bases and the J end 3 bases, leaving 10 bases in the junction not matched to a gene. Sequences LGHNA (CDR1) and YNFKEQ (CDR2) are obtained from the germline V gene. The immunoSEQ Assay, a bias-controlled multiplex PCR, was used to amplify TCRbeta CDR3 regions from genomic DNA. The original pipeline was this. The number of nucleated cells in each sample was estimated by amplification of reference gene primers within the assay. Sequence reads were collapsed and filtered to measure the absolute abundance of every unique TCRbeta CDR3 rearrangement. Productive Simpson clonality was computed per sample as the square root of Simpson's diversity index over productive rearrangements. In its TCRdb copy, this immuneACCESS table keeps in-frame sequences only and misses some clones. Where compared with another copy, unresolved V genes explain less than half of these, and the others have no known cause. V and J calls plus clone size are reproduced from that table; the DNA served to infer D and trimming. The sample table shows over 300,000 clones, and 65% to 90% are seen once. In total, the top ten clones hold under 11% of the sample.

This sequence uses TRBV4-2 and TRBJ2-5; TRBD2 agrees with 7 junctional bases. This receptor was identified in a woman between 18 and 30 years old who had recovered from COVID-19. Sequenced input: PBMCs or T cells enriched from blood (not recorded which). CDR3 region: CASSQDLGGIREETQYF. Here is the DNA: TGTGCCAGCAGCCAAGATTTGGGGGGGATTCGGGAAGAGACCCAGTACTTC.